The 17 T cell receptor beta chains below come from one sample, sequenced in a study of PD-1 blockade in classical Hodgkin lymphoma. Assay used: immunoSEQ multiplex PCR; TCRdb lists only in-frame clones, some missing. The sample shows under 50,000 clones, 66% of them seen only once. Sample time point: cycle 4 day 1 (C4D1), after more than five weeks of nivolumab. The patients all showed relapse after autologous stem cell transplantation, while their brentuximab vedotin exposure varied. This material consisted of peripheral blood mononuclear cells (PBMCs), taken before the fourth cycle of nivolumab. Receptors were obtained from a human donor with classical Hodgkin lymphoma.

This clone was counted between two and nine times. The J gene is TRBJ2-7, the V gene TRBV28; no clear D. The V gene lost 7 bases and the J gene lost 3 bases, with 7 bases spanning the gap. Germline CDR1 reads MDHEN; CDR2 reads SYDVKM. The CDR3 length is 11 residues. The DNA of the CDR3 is TGTGCCAGCACCGCGAACTACGAGCAGTACTTC. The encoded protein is CASTANYEQYF.

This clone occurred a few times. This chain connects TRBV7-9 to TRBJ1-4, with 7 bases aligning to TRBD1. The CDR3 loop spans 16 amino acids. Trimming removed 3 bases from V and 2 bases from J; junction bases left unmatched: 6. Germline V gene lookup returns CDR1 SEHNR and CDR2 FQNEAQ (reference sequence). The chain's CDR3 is CASSLEQGITNEKLFF. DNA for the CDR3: TGTGCCAGCAGCTTGGAACAGGGGATCACTAATGAAAAACTGTTTTTT.

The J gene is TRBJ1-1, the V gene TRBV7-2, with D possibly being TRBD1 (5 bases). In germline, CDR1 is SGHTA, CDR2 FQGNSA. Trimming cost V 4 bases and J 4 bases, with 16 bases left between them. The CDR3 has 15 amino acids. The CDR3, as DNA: TGTGCCAGCAGCTCCCCAGGGCGGGGAGTCACTGAAGCTTTCTTT. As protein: CASSSPGRGVTEAFF.

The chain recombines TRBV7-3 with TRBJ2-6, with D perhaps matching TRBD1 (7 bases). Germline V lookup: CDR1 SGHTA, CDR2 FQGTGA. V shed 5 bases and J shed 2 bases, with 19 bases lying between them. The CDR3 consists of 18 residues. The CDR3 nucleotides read TGTGCCAGCAGCCCCACAGGAGGGACAGCTCCTGGGGCCAACGTCCTGACTTTC. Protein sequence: CASSPTGGTAPGANVLTF.

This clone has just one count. The CDR3 DNA reads TGTGCCAGCAGTGACAGTCCGGGACAGGGACCTCTTGCCCTCCACTTT. Amino acids: CASSDSPGQGPLALHF. The chain uses TRBV6-1 and TRBJ1-6; TRBD1 aligns across 9 bases. The CDR3 length is 16 residues. In germline, CDR1 is MNHNS, CDR2 SASEGT. Germline trimming cut 3 bases from V and 14 bases from J; bases unmatched to any gene: 14.

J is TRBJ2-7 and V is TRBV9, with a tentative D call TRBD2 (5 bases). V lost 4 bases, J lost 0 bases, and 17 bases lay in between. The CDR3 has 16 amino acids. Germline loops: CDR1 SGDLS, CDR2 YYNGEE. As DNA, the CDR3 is TGTGCCAGCAGCTATTTAATTAGCGCCCCCTCCTACGAGCAGTACTTC. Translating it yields CASSYLISAPSYEQYF.

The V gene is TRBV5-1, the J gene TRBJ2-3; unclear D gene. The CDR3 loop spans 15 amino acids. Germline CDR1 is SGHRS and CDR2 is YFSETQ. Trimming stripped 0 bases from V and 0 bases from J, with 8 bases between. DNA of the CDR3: TGCGCCAGCAGCTTGGAAGGATCTAGCACAGATACGCAGTATTTT. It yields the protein CASSLEGSSTDTQYF. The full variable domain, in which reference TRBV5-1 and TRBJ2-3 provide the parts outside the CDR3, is KAGVTQTPRYLIKTRGQQVTLSCSPISGHRSVSWYQQTPGQGLQFLFEYFSETQRNKGNFPGRFSGRQFSNSRSEMNVSTLELGDSALYLCASSLEGSSTDTQYFGPGTRLTVL.

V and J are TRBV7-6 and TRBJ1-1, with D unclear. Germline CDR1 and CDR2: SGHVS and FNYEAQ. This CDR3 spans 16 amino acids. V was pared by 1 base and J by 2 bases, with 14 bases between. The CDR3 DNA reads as TGTGCCAGCAGCTTAGGTGCGGTCGGGCTTAACACTGAAGCTTTCTTT. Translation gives CASSLGAVGLNTEAFF.

The CDR3 here is CASSSGQGMNTEAFF. The CDR3, as DNA: TGCGCCAGCAGCTCCGGACAGGGAATGAACACTGAAGCTTTCTTT. The V gene is TRBV5-1, the J gene TRBJ1-1, with 8 bases lining up with TRBD1. The germline gives CDR1 SGHRS, CDR2 YFSETQ. The ends lost 3 bases at V and 0 bases at J; junction bases unmatched: 4. The CDR3 runs to 15 residues.

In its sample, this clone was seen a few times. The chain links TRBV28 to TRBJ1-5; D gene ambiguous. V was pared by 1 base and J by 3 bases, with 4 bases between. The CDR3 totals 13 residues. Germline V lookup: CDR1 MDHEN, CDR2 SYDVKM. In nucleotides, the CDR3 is TGTGCCAGCAGTTTATATCTCAATCAGCCCCAGCATTTT. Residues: CASSLYLNQPQHF.

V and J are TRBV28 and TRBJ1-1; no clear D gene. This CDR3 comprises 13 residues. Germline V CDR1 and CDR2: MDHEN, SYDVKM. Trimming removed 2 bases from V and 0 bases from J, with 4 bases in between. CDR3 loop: CASSLRMNTEAFF. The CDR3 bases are TGTGCCAGCAGTTTAAGGATGAACACTGAAGCTTTCTTT.

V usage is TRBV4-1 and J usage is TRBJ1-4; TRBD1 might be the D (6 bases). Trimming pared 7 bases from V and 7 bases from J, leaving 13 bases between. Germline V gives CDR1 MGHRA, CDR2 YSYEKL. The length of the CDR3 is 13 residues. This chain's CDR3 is CASTPQGSEKLFF. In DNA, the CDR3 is TGCGCCAGCACTCCCCAGGGGAGTGAAAAACTGTTTTTT.

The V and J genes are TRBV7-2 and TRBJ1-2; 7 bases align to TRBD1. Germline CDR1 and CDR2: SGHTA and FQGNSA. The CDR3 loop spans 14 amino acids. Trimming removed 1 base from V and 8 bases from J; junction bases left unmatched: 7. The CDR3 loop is CASSLGGTALGYTF. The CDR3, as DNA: TGTGCCAGCAGCTTAGGGGGGACAGCACTAGGCTACACCTTC.

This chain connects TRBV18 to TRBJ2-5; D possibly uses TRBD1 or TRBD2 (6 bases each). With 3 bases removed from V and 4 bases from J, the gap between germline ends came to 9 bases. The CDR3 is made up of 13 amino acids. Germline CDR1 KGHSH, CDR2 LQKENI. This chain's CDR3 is CASSPGGRETQYF. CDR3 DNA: TGTGCCAGCTCACCTGGGGGGCGAGAGACCCAGTACTTC.

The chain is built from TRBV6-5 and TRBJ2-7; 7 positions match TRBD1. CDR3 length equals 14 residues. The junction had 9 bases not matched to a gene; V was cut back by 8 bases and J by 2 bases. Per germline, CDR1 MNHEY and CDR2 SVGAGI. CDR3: CASGGWDRPYEQYF. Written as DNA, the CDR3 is TGTGCCAGCGGGGGCTGGGACAGACCCTACGAGCAGTACTTC.

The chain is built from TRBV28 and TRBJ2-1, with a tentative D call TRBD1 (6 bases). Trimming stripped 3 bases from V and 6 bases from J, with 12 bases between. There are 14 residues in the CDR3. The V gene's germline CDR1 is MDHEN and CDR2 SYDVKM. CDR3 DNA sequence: TGTGCCAGCAGTTTCAGGGGCGTTCGCAATGAGCAGTTCTTC. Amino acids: CASSFRGVRNEQFF.

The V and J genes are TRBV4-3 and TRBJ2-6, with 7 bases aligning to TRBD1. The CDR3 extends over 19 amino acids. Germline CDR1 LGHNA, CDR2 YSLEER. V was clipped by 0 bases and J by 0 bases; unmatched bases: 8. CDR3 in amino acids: CASSQDLPGQISGANVLTF. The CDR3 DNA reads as TGCGCCAGCAGCCAAGATCTTCCGGGACAGATCTCTGGGGCCAACGTCCTGACTTTC.